Following are 27 T cell receptor beta chains from one sample sequenced in a study of cytomegalovirus exposure and HLA in healthy donors. In the PCR, 60 Vbeta and 13 Jbeta primers were used. Libraries were prepared by immunoSEQ multiplex PCR; TCRdb keeps only in-frame clonotypes and omits some of them. The profile shows about 160,000 clones, approximately 76% of them singletons. Sequences were obtained from PBMCs. The receptors originated from a female donor in good health and CMV-seronegative.

The rearrangement joins TRBV18 to TRBJ2-7; D is unclear. The germline gives CDR1 KGHSH, CDR2 LQKENI. V dropped 3 bases and J dropped 1 base, with 16 bases sitting between them. The CDR3 totals 16 residues. The CDR3 coding sequence is TGTGCCAGCTCACCCGCTATTGGTACTTCGTCCTACGAGCAGTACTTC. Translation: CASSPAIGTSSYEQYF.

The chain is built from TRBV29-1 and TRBJ2-7; TRBD1 matches at 9 bases. The V gene end was trimmed by 6 bases and the J gene end by 6 bases; junction bases not matched to a gene: 3. The length of the CDR3 is 11 residues. Germline loops: CDR1 SQVTM, CDR2 ANQGSEA. CDR3 residues: CSVVGQGEQYF. CDR3 sequence (DNA): TGCAGCGTCGTGGGACAGGGCGAGCAGTACTTC.

This clone was detected only a few times. The rearrangement links TRBV18 to TRBJ1-2; 7 bases map to TRBD1. The CDR3 sequence is 14 residues long. Germline trimming cut 4 bases from V and 8 bases from J; bases unmatched to any gene: 10. Germline lookup yields CDR1 KGHSH and CDR2 LQKENI. The CDR3 coding sequence is TGTGCCAGCTCACGGAATACAGGGGACGAAGGCTACACCTTC. Protein sequence: CASSRNTGDEGYTF.

The chain couples TRBV9 to TRBJ1-1; 11 positions match TRBD1. The CDR3 consists of 14 residues. Germline CDR1 reads SGDLS; CDR2 reads YYNGEE. With 7 bases clipped from V and 6 bases from J, the junction kept 8 bases outside the gene matches. CDR3 region: CASSNTGQGAEAFF. CDR3 DNA: TGTGCCAGCTCTAACACGGGACAGGGGGCTGAAGCTTTCTTT.

The chain recombines TRBV5-4 with TRBJ2-3; 11 positions agree with TRBD2. The CDR3 extends over 16 amino acids. V was clipped by 3 bases and J by 5 bases; unmatched bases: 8. Germline V gene lookup returns CDR1 SGHNT and CDR2 YYREEE (reference sequence). Written as DNA, the CDR3 is TGTGCCAGCAGCTATAAACTAGCGGGGGTGGGAGATACGCAGTATTTT. Encoded protein: CASSYKLAGVGDTQYF. Full variable domain (missing parts from reference TRBV5-4 and TRBJ2-3): ETGVTQSPTHLIKTRGQQVTLRCSSQSGHNTVSWYQQALGQGPQFIFQYYREEENGRGNFPPRFSGLQFPNYSSELNVNALELDDSALYLCASSYKLAGVGDTQYFGPGTRLTVL.

This chain connects TRBV7-9 to TRBJ2-3; 7 bases are shared with TRBD2. CDR1 and CDR2 from the germline V gene are SEHNR and FQNEAQ (reference sequence). The CDR3 consists of 15 residues. Trimming took 6 bases from V and 4 from J; bases not matched to a gene: 10. Written as DNA, the CDR3 is TGTGCCAGCAGGCCCGGGGCGGGAGCCCCAGATACGCAGTATTTT. It is translated as CASRPGAGAPDTQYF.

The CDR3 coding sequence is TGCGCCAGCAGCGGGGGACAGCCGAGCTCTGGAAACACCATATATTTT. Its translation is CASSGGQPSSGNTIYF. J is TRBJ1-3 and V is TRBV5-1; 7 nucleotides match TRBD1. V was pared by 4 bases and J by 0 bases, with 7 bases of the junction left unmatched. This CDR3 spans 16 amino acids. Germline V gene lookup returns CDR1 SGHRS and CDR2 YFSETQ.

The chain employs TRBV29-1 and TRBJ2-7; D perhaps matches TRBD2 (5 bases). Deletions cut 7 bases from V and 1 base from J, with 14 bases between. The CDR3 runs 13 residues. CDR1 is SQVTM, CDR2 ANQGSEA, per germline. CDR3 protein: CSGGEIGSYEQYF. Written as DNA, the CDR3 is TGCAGCGGTGGGGAGATTGGGTCCTACGAGCAGTACTTC.

The table lists this clone with a few counts. Here the CDR3 reads CASSLNSWNTEAFF. CDR3 DNA sequence: TGTGCCAGCAGCTTGAACAGTTGGAACACTGAAGCTTTCTTT. The V and J genes are TRBV11-3 and TRBJ1-1; D not certain. Germline V gene sequence: CDR1 SGHNT, CDR2 YENEEA. V lost 3 bases and J lost 1, with 9 bases in between. This CDR3 spans 14 amino acids. Full variable domain (outside the CDR3, taken from reference TRBV11-3 and TRBJ1-1): EAGVVQSPRYKIIEKKQPVAFWCNPISGHNTLYWYLQNLGQGPELLIRYENEEAVDDSQLPKDRFSAERLKGVDSTLKIQPAELGDSAVYLCASSLNSWNTEAFFGQGTRLTVV.

The J gene is TRBJ2-1, the V gene TRBV18; 10 bases line up with TRBD1. The CDR3 runs to 11 residues. Germline CDR1 reads KGHSH; CDR2 reads LQKENI. Germline trimming cut 5 bases from V and 16 bases from J; bases unmatched to any gene: 5. The CDR3 spells CASSTGQGTFF. As DNA, the CDR3 is TGTGCCAGCTCAACGGGACAGGGGACATTCTTC.

This chain joins TRBV30 and TRBJ1-1, with 10 bases identical to TRBD1. This CDR3 contains 14 residues. Germline V gene data show CDR1 as GTSNPN and CDR2 as SVGIG (reference sequence). V shed 2 bases, J shed 6 bases, and the junction held 6 bases outside the gene matches. This CDR3 is CAWSLTGGFAEAFF. DNA for the CDR3: TGTGCCTGGAGTTTGACAGGGGGCTTCGCTGAAGCTTTCTTT. The full variable domain, rest sourced from reference TRBV30 and TRBJ1-1, is SQTIHQWPATLVQPVGSPLSLECTVEGTSNPNLYWYRQAAGRGLQLLFYSVGIGQISSEVPQNLSASRPQDRQFILSSKKLLLSDSGFYLCAWSLTGGFAEAFFGQGTRLTVV.

V gene TRBV5-1 combines with J gene TRBJ2-1, with 8 bases lining up with TRBD1. V shed 4 bases, J shed 6 bases, and the junction held 3 bases outside the gene matches. The CDR3 sequence is 13 residues long. Germline V gene sequence: CDR1 SGHRS, CDR2 YFSETQ. CDR3 amino acids: CASSRGQGNEQFF. DNA for the CDR3: TGCGCCAGCAGCCGCGGACAGGGCAATGAGCAGTTCTTC. The whole variable domain, filled in from reference TRBV5-1 and TRBJ2-1, reads KAGVTQTPRYLIKTRGQQVTLSCSPISGHRSVSWYQQTPGQGLQFLFEYFSETQRNKGNFPGRFSGRQFSNSRSEMNVSTLELGDSALYLCASSRGQGNEQFFGPGTRLTVL.

This sequence joins TRBV6-1 and TRBJ1-4, with TRBD1 identical over 7 bases. This CDR3 is built from 14 residues. The V segment lost 8 bases and the J segment 5 bases; nucleotides outside the gene matches: 8. Looked up from germline, CDR1 is MNHNS and CDR2 is SASEGT. The CDR3 sequence: CASALQGRNEKLFF. The DNA of the CDR3 is TGTGCCAGCGCATTACAGGGGAGGAATGAAAAACTGTTTTTT.

The chain couples TRBV19 to TRBJ1-4; TRBD1 agrees at 10 bases. The CDR3 loop spans 15 amino acids. Germline values: CDR1 LNHDA, CDR2 SQIVND (reference sequence). V was clipped by 6 bases and J by 6 bases; unmatched bases: 7. Here the CDR3 reads CASRRSGTGDEKLFF. The CDR3 DNA follows: TGTGCCAGTAGGAGGTCCGGGACAGGGGATGAAAAACTGTTTTTT.

The J gene is TRBJ2-7, the V gene TRBV5-1; no reliable D call. Germline V gene sequence: CDR1 SGHRS, CDR2 YFSETQ. The CDR3 runs to 13 residues. The V gene lost 1 base and the J gene lost 0 bases, with 5 bases spanning the gap. CDR3 amino acids: CASSLWSSYEQYF. CDR3 nucleotides: TGCGCCAGCAGCTTGTGGAGCTCCTACGAGCAGTACTTC. The whole variable domain, filled in from reference TRBV5-1 and TRBJ2-7, reads KAGVTQTPRYLIKTRGQQVTLSCSPISGHRSVSWYQQTPGQGLQFLFEYFSETQRNKGNFPGRFSGRQFSNSRSEMNVSTLELGDSALYLCASSLWSSYEQYFGPGTRLTVT.

This sequence joins TRBV2 and TRBJ1-1; D call uncertain. This CDR3 spans 11 amino acids. CDR1 and CDR2 from the germline V gene are SNHLY and FYNNEI. Trimming removed 11 bases at V and 6 bases at J, with 13 bases between. CDR3 sequence: CALIRRSEAFF. The CDR3 bases are TGTGCCTTAATTAGGCGGTCTGAAGCTTTCTTT.

This clone was recorded only once. J is TRBJ2-5 and V is TRBV23-1; 7 bases line up with TRBD1. Being an ORF, TRBV23-1 has a function that is uncertain. The length of the CDR3 is 17 residues. Unmatched junction bases numbered 14, after V lost 1 base and J lost 6 bases. The CDR3 reads CASSQFEQDRVTKTQYF. The CDR3 DNA sequence: TGCGCCAGCAGTCAATTTGAACAAGACAGGGTTACTAAGACCCAGTACTTC.

The chain employs TRBV5-1 and TRBJ1-2, with 9 bases aligning to TRBD1. Per the germline V gene, CDR1 is SGHRS and CDR2 is YFSETQ. The CDR3 contains 15 residues. The junction had 8 bases not matched to a gene; V was cut back by 4 bases and J by 4 bases. The CDR3 spells CASSTTGGAGYGYTF. The CDR3 DNA sequence: TGCGCCAGCAGCACTACAGGGGGCGCGGGCTATGGCTACACCTTC.

The chain is built from TRBV2 and TRBJ1-1; D not certain. Germline assignment: CDR1 SNHLY and CDR2 FYNNEI. The CDR3 runs to 14 residues. V lost 4 bases and J lost 3, with 12 bases in between. CDR3 loop: CASSGLAGYTEAFF. CDR3 DNA sequence: TGTGCCAGCAGTGGCCTGGCGGGGTACACTGAAGCTTTCTTT.

The sample holds a few counts of this clone. The chain recombines TRBV4-1 with TRBJ2-7; the match to TRBD1 covers 9 bases. The J segment lost 3 bases and the V segment lost 2 bases, leaving 5 bases of the junction unmatched. The CDR3 covers 15 residues. Germline lookup yields CDR1 MGHRA and CDR2 YSYEKL. The CDR3: CASSQLRGQGYEQYF. DNA for the CDR3: TGCGCCAGCAGCCAACTCCGGGGACAGGGCTACGAGCAGTACTTC.

In DNA form, the CDR3 reads TGTGCCAGCTCACCGACCAGCGATGAAGACATTCAGTACTTC. Its protein product is CASSPTSDEDIQYF. This rearrangement joins TRBV18 to TRBJ2-4; D is unclear. V shed 3 bases and J shed 8 bases, with 14 bases lying between them. Germline V lookup: CDR1 KGHSH, CDR2 LQKENI. The CDR3 sequence is 14 residues long.

The chain combines TRBV12-5 with TRBJ2-7, with 8 nucleotides matching TRBD1. This CDR3 is 16 amino acids long. Germline V gene lookup returns CDR1 LGHNT and CDR2 FRNRAP. With V trimmed by 2 bases and J by 4 bases, 10 bases remained unmatched. CDR3: CASGLSGQGAQYEQYF. DNA of the CDR3: TGTGCTAGTGGTTTGTCCGGGCAGGGGGCCCAATACGAGCAGTACTTC.

The rearrangement joins TRBV19 to TRBJ2-7; 8 nucleotides align to TRBD2. Germline lookup yields CDR1 LNHDA and CDR2 SQIVND (reference sequence). The CDR3 is made up of 14 amino acids. Trimming removed 4 bases from V and 0 bases from J; junction bases left unmatched: 2. CDR3 amino acids: CASSNRGGSYEQYF. The CDR3 bases are TGTGCCAGTAGTAATCGGGGGGGCTCCTACGAGCAGTACTTC.

This clone was picked up one time. The rearrangement joins TRBV2 to TRBJ2-5; perhaps TRBD2 as D (7 bases). The end of the DNA is better explained by TRBJ2-7, so the J call may be wrong. The CDR3 loop spans 18 amino acids. Germline assignment: CDR1 SNHLY and CDR2 FYNNEI. The CDR3 loop reads CASSYFRPTGGLSYEQYF. The DNA for the CDR3 is TGTGCCAGCAGTTATTTCCGGCCCACGGGGGGCCTCTCCTACGAGCAGTACTTC.

J is TRBJ2-4 and V is TRBV5-5; maybe TRBD2 (5 bases). V lost 9 bases, J lost 1 base, and 17 bases lay in between. The CDR3 contains 15 residues. Germline V gene sequence: CDR1 SGHKS, CDR2 YYEKEE (reference sequence). The CDR3 DNA reads as TGTGCCACCCGGACTGAGCCTGGGGCCAAAAACATTCAGTACTTC. This codes for CATRTEPGAKNIQYF.

The chain is built from TRBV11-2 and TRBJ2-5; 15 positions agree with TRBD2. Germline-derived CDR1 and CDR2 are SGHAT and FQNNGV. This CDR3 comprises 16 residues. Germline trimming cut 5 bases from V and 5 bases from J; bases unmatched to any gene: 6. The CDR3 DNA reads TGTGCCAGCAGCCCCGGGACTAGCGGGAGGATGGAGACCCAGTACTTC. Protein sequence: CASSPGTSGRMETQYF.

This clone appeared a single time. This chain joins TRBV13 and TRBJ1-3; D might be TRBD1 (6 bases). Germline V gene sequence: CDR1 PRHDT, CDR2 FYEKMQ (reference sequence). The V and J ends lost 5 bases and 1 base respectively, with 15 bases between them. This CDR3 spans 16 amino acids. The CDR3 DNA reads as TGTGCCAGCAGCCCCTCCCGTGACAGGTCTGGAAACACCATATATTTT. Its protein product is CASSPSRDRSGNTIYF.